The 31 T cell receptor beta chains below were found in one sample sequenced in a study of T cell responses to AZD1222 COVID-19 vaccine. Some clones are missing from TCRdb's copy, which holds only in-frame ones; the method was immunoSEQ multiplex PCR. The sample shows about 94,000 clones, roughly 85% of them seen only once. The sequenced sample was peripheral blood, obtained 28 days after the second AZD1222 dose. These receptors originate from an adult who received the AZD1222 COVID-19 vaccine.

V usage is TRBV5-1 and J usage is TRBJ2-2; D perhaps matches TRBD1 (6 bases). The CDR3 is 15 amino acids. Trimming left V 3 bases short and J 6 bases short, with 15 bases between. Germline lookup yields CDR1 SGHRS and CDR2 YFSETQ. The CDR3 nucleotides read TGCGCCAGCAGCTCACTCGAACAGGGTCCCGGGGAGCTGTTTTTT. It specifies CASSSLEQGPGELFF.

The chain uses TRBV2 and TRBJ2-1, with TRBD1 identical over 7 bases. The V gene end was trimmed by 0 bases and the J gene end by 9 bases; junction bases not matched to a gene: 11. The CDR3 runs 16 residues. The germline gives CDR1 SNHLY, CDR2 FYNNEI. The CDR3 DNA reads TGTGCCAGCAGTGAAGCGCTTGGACAGGAGAAAATTGAGCAGTTCTTC. This codes for CASSEALGQEKIEQFF.

This chain links TRBV18 with TRBJ2-5; D is unresolved. V was trimmed by 1 base and J by 0 bases, leaving 12 bases between them. This CDR3 is 16 amino acids long. Germline CDR1 KGHSH, CDR2 LQKENI. As DNA, the CDR3 is TGTGCCAGCTCACCACTTATTAGCAGAGACCAAGAGACCCAGTACTTC. It is translated as CASSPLISRDQETQYF.

This chain joins TRBV2 and TRBJ2-5, with D tentatively TRBD2 (6 bases). V lost 4 bases, J lost 3 bases, and 12 bases lay in between. CDR1 and CDR2 (germline): SNHLY, FYNNEI. This CDR3 is built from 14 residues. The CDR3 protein is CASSGRESKETQYF. CDR3 coding DNA: TGTGCCAGCAGTGGGCGGGAATCTAAAGAGACCCAGTACTTC.

The chain combines TRBV27 with TRBJ2-7; 13 positions agree with TRBD2. Germline V gives CDR1 MNHEY, CDR2 SMNVEV (reference sequence). This CDR3 has 16 amino acids. J gave up 5 bases and V 5 bases, and 9 bases lay outside the gene matches. CDR3 bases: TGTGCCAGCAGTCCCCTACTAGCGGGAGGGCCTCACGAGCAGTACTTC. Translated: CASSPLLAGGPHEQYF.

This chain connects TRBV24-1 to TRBJ2-3, with TRBD1 identical over 9 bases. V lost 5 bases to trimming and J lost 5 bases; unmatched junction nucleotides: 7. The CDR3 runs to 15 residues. Germline-derived CDR1 and CDR2 are KGHDR and SFDVKD. As DNA, the CDR3 is TGTGCCACCAGTGTACCCGGACAGGGGAGAGATACGCAGTATTTT. It yields the protein CATSVPGQGRDTQYF.

V usage is TRBV3-1 (or the pseudogene TRBV3-2) and J usage is TRBJ2-3; the D gene is possibly TRBD2 (6 bases). In germline, CDR1 is LGHDT, CDR2 YNNKEL (reference sequence). V shed 2 bases and J shed 0 bases, with 18 bases lying between them. The CDR3 spans 18 residues. The CDR3 nucleotides read TGTGCCAGCAGCCAAAAACCCGCGGGGCTAGTTAGCACAGATACGCAGTATTTT. Translation: CASSQKPAGLVSTDTQYF.

This clone was recorded once. This chain connects TRBV27 to TRBJ2-5; 7 nucleotides align to TRBD1. This CDR3 has 15 residues. V shed 0 bases, J shed 1 base, and the junction held 2 bases outside the gene matches. Germline values: CDR1 MNHEY, CDR2 SMNVEV (reference sequence). This CDR3 reads CASSLSGTVQETQYF. The CDR3 region has the DNA TGTGCCAGCAGTTTATCGGGGACAGTCCAAGAGACCCAGTACTTC.

The rearrangement links TRBV7-3 to TRBJ2-5; 7 positions match TRBD2. Trimming cost V 5 bases and J 7 bases; bases outside gene matches: 13. Looked up from germline, CDR1 is SGHTA and CDR2 is FQGTGA. This CDR3 region has 15 residues. The CDR3 reads CASSPRRRELRTQYF. Written as DNA, the CDR3 is TGTGCCAGCAGCCCCCGCCGGCGGGAGCTAAGGACCCAGTACTTC.

The genes are TRBV18 and TRBJ1-2, with 8 bases matching TRBD1. The V gene's germline CDR1 is KGHSH and CDR2 LQKENI. This CDR3 is 14 amino acids long. With 5 bases clipped from V and 3 bases from J, the junction kept 5 bases outside the gene matches. The CDR3 region is CASSKAGGDYGYTF. CDR3 bases: TGTGCCAGCTCAAAAGCAGGGGGCGACTATGGCTACACCTTC.

V gene TRBV12-3 or TRBV12-4 combines with J gene TRBJ2-1; 10 positions match TRBD2. V was clipped by 4 bases and J by 9 bases; unmatched bases: 3. The CDR3 has 13 amino acids. The DNA of the CDR3 is TGTGCCAGCAGTTCCCAGCGGGAGGGTGAGCAGTTCTTC. Its translation is CASSSQREGEQFF.

The chain couples TRBV29-1 to TRBJ1-4; tentatively, D is TRBD1 (5 bases). This CDR3 comprises 15 residues. The V gene's germline CDR1 is SQVTM and CDR2 ANQGSEA. Trimming left V 4 bases short and J 6 bases short, with 18 bases between. CDR3: CSVAGGRDGDEKLFF. In DNA form, the CDR3 reads TGCAGCGTTGCCGGCGGGCGGGACGGTGATGAAAAACTGTTTTTT.

V usage is TRBV18 and J usage is TRBJ2-1, with D tentatively TRBD2 (6 bases). Germline V CDR1 and CDR2: KGHSH, LQKENI. The CDR3 totals 16 residues. Trimming left V 3 bases short and J 2 bases short, with 14 bases between. The CDR3 region has the DNA TGTGCCAGCTCACCCCCCGGCGGGGTCACCTACAATGAGCAGTTCTTC. It translates to CASSPPGGVTYNEQFF.

The chain joins TRBV5-4 to TRBJ1-2; D is possibly TRBD1 (6 bases). There are 13 residues in the CDR3. Germline V CDR1 and CDR2: SGHNT, YYREEE (reference sequence). V shed 4 bases and J shed 2 bases, with 9 bases lying between them. CDR3 nucleotides: TGTGCCAGCAGCGTGGACAGCAACTATGGCTACACCTTC. Its protein is CASSVDSNYGYTF.

V is TRBV9 and J is TRBJ2-2; the D is unclear. The ends were cut back, 4 bases at V and 6 bases at J, with 10 bases in the middle. This CDR3 has 13 residues. Germline V gives CDR1 SGDLS, CDR2 YYNGEE. The CDR3 sequence is CASSRVVPGELFF. Here the CDR3 DNA reads TGTGCCAGCAGCCGCGTGGTCCCCGGGGAGCTGTTTTTT.

This rearrangement joins TRBV2 to TRBJ2-5; D is ambiguous. Looked up from germline, CDR1 is SNHLY and CDR2 is FYNNEI. The length of the CDR3 is 14 residues. Trimming cost V 5 bases and J 1 base, with 11 bases left between them. CDR3 sequence: CASSQVRSQETQYF. The CDR3 nucleotides read TGTGCCAGCAGTCAAGTCCGTAGCCAAGAGACCCAGTACTTC.

This clone was counted once. The chain has TRBV20-1 and TRBJ2-3, with D possibly matching TRBD1 (5 bases). Trimming cost V 3 bases and J 4 bases, with 14 bases left between them. Germline CDR1 is DFQATT and CDR2 is SNEGSKA (reference sequence). The CDR3 runs to 14 residues. DNA for the CDR3: TGCAGTGCTAGTATTGGGGCAGGAGCAGATACGCAGTATTTT. As protein: CSASIGAGADTQYF.

This clone was seen just once. The V call is TRBV15, the J call TRBJ2-5; D is perhaps TRBD2 (6 bases). Germline V gene sequence: CDR1 LNHNV, CDR2 YYDKDF (reference sequence). There are 13 residues in the CDR3. The V end lost 1 base, the J end lost 5 bases, and 8 bases lay between the germline ends. CDR3 sequence (DNA): TGTGCCACCAGCAGAGGCGGGACCGAGACCCAGTACTTC. Its translation: CATSRGGTETQYF.

This chain links TRBV30 with TRBJ2-3; D is perhaps TRBD2 (5 bases). V gave up 3 bases and J gave up 1 base, with 17 bases separating them. CDR3 size: 16 residues. Germline CDR1 reads GTSNPN; CDR2 reads SVGIG (reference sequence). The chain's CDR3 is CAWRVEGADGTDTQYF. Written as DNA, the CDR3 is TGTGCCTGGAGGGTTGAGGGTGCAGATGGCACAGATACGCAGTATTTT.

This clone was found a few times. The rearrangement joins TRBV2 to TRBJ1-4; D possibly corresponds to TRBD1 (6 bases). CDR3 size: 16 residues. From germline, CDR1 is SNHLY and CDR2 FYNNEI. Deletions cut 6 bases from V and 0 bases from J, with 14 bases between. The CDR3 loop reads CASRSRGGSTNEKLFF. CDR3 nucleotides: TGTGCCAGCAGGTCTAGGGGGGGGTCAACTAATGAAAAACTGTTTTTT. The full variable domain, its missing parts supplied by reference TRBV2 and TRBJ1-4, is EPEVTQTPSHQVTQMGQEVILRCVPISNHLYFYWYRQILGQKVEFLVSFYNNEISEKSEIFDDQFSVERPDGSNFTLKIRSTKLEDSAMYFCASRSRGGSTNEKLFFGSGTQLSVL.

The chain carries TRBV2 and TRBJ1-1; D unresolved. Trimming took off 9 bases at V and 1 base at J, with 6 bases between the two ends. Per the germline V gene, CDR1 is SNHLY and CDR2 is FYNNEI. The CDR3 runs 11 residues. CDR3 bases: TGTGCCAGTGACGGGAACACTGAAGCTTTCTTT. Translation gives CASDGNTEAFF.

This chain links TRBV30 with TRBJ2-5; 12 bases align to TRBD2. The CDR3 length is 15 residues. J gave up 5 bases and V 0 bases, and 4 bases lay outside the gene matches. Germline V CDR1 and CDR2: GTSNPN, SVGIG (reference sequence). CDR3 in amino acids: CAWSVGLAGGETQYF. The DNA of the CDR3 is TGTGCCTGGAGTGTAGGCCTAGCGGGAGGGGAGACCCAGTACTTC.

The chain recombines TRBV6-5 with TRBJ1-4; D unresolved. V lost 6 bases and J 8 bases, leaving 19 bases between the germline ends. The germline V gene encodes CDR1 MNHEY and CDR2 SVGAGI. This CDR3 comprises 15 residues. Written as DNA, the CDR3 is TGTGCCAGCAGCCAAAGAAGGCCCCGAGAAGAAAAACTGTTTTTT. Amino acid sequence: CASSQRRPREEKLFF.

V gene TRBV2 combines with J gene TRBJ2-3, with D possibly matching TRBD1 (6 bases). The CDR3 runs 13 residues. Germline V gene lookup returns CDR1 SNHLY and CDR2 FYNNEI. Trimming pared 6 bases from V and 6 bases from J, leaving 13 bases between. This chain's CDR3 is CASSQDRKDTQYF. As DNA, the CDR3 is TGTGCCAGCAGCCAGGACAGAAAGGATACGCAGTATTTT.

The V gene is TRBV19, the J gene TRBJ2-5, with 10 positions matching TRBD2. CDR3 length equals 16 residues. V gave up 3 bases and J gave up 2 bases; unmatched junction bases: 6. Germline CDR1 is LNHDA and CDR2 is SQIVND (reference sequence). CDR3 protein: CASSISLAGAQETQYF. CDR3 nucleotide sequence: TGTGCCAGTAGTATCTCGCTAGCGGGGGCTCAAGAGACCCAGTACTTC.

The genes are TRBV9 and TRBJ2-7; D call uncertain. The CDR3 sequence is 14 residues long. CDR1 is SGDLS and CDR2 is YYNGEE in the germline V gene. The V gene lost 5 bases and the J gene lost 6 bases, with 18 bases spanning the gap. The CDR3 DNA sequence: TGTGCCAGCAGTGCCAACTCGAGGCTCTCCGAGCAGTACTTC. It encodes CASSANSRLSEQYF.

The V and J genes are TRBV5-1 and TRBJ1-4, with D perhaps TRBD1 (5 bases). V was cut by 4 bases and J by 7 bases, with 17 bases left in between. CDR3 length: 15 amino acids. Germline CDR1 and CDR2: SGHRS and YFSETQ. The CDR3 DNA reads TGCGCCAGCAGCGCGGGTGGGGCTATCGGTGAAAAACTGTTTTTT. Protein: CASSAGGAIGEKLFF.

The rearrangement uses TRBV5-1 and TRBJ1-2, with D possibly matching TRBD1 (5 bases). V was clipped by 4 bases and J by 1 base, with 17 bases between them. There are 16 residues in the CDR3. Germline CDR1 is SGHRS and CDR2 is YFSETQ. CDR3 in DNA: TGCGCCAGCAGCGAGGACGGAAGGGGATTTAACTATGGCTACACCTTC. Residues: CASSEDGRGFNYGYTF.

The rearrangement links TRBV7-3 to TRBJ2-3, with TRBD2 matching over 8 bases. Germline CDR1 is SGHTA and CDR2 is FQGTGA. This CDR3 region has 15 residues. J was trimmed by 9 bases and V by 5 bases; bases with no gene match: 13. The CDR3 coding sequence is TGTGCCAGCAGCCCCCGGGGGGGGCCTTTATTCACGCAGTATTTT. Translated: CASSPRGGPLFTQYF.

The chain joins TRBV5-1 to TRBJ2-1; D not resolved. Germline CDR1 reads SGHRS; CDR2 reads YFSETQ. V lost 4 bases to trimming and J lost 4 bases, with 6 bases between them. This CDR3 region has 12 residues. The CDR3 DNA follows: TGCGCCAGCAGCGCTGATTACAATGAGCAGTTCTTC. This sequence encodes CASSADYNEQFF.

This chain connects TRBV27 to TRBJ2-7; D is possibly TRBD2 (7 bases). Trimming removed 6 bases from V and 7 bases from J, with 25 bases in between. Germline assignment: CDR1 MNHEY and CDR2 SMNVEV (reference sequence). The length of the CDR3 is 16 residues. CDR3 region: CASRSVGQRKGGEQYF. The CDR3 DNA sequence: TGTGCCAGCAGGAGTGTCGGCCAGCGGAAGGGGGGGGAGCAGTACTTC.